These 4 T cell receptor beta chains were all obtained from the same sample, sequenced in a study of OX40 agonist ivuxolimab in advanced cancers. Assay: immunoSEQ multiplex PCR; the TCRdb copy retains only in-frame clones and omits some. This table has around 65,000 clones, over 75% appearing once. Sequencing used CD4+ or CD8+ T cells sorted from blood, obtained in a trial of the OX40 agonist ivuxolimab. The receptors come from an adult with an advanced solid tumor such as melanoma, head and neck, liver or kidney cancer.

V usage is TRBV28 and J usage is TRBJ2-7; 10 positions match TRBD1. The CDR3 runs 16 residues. The germline gives CDR1 MDHEN, CDR2 SYDVKM. The V and J ends lost 5 bases and 5 bases, in that order; junction bases with no gene match: 12. The CDR3 here is CASSPETTGGLDEQYF. The CDR3 coding sequence is TGTGCCAGCAGTCCGGAAACGACAGGGGGCCTTGACGAGCAGTACTTC.

This clone was seen a handful of times. The chain is built from TRBV11-3 and TRBJ1-1; weak D call: TRBD1 (6 bases). Trimming shortened V by 1 base and J by 2 bases, and 11 bases separated the two germline ends. Germline loops: CDR1 SGHNT, CDR2 YENEEA. This CDR3 is built from 15 residues. CDR3 bases: TGTGCCAGCAGCTTAGTCTCCGGGGGCAACACTGAAGCTTTCTTT. Amino acid sequence: CASSLVSGGNTEAFF.

The CDR3 DNA reads as TGTGCCAGCAGCCCTTCCGGCGAGCAGTACTTC. Its translation: CASSPSGEQYF. This chain links TRBV11-2 with TRBJ2-5, with D unclear. The J call is in doubt because the DNA end fits TRBJ2-7 better. Germline-derived CDR1 and CDR2 are SGHAT and FQNNGV. The CDR3 totals 11 residues.

The J gene is TRBJ1-2, the V gene TRBV4-2; 10 positions match TRBD1. The J segment lost 5 bases and the V segment lost 3 bases, leaving 18 bases of the junction unmatched. Germline V lookup: CDR1 LGHNA, CDR2 YNFKEQ. This CDR3 spans 19 amino acids. The CDR3, as DNA: TGTGCCAGCAGCCAGGGTTCTGTTGGGACAGGGGCTCCGTTGTATGGCTACACCTTC. Its translation: CASSQGSVGTGAPLYGYTF.